The rows below give T cell receptor beta chains drawn from one sample of a study of T cell changes during pregnancy in multiple sclerosis. Profiling relied on immunoSEQ multiplex PCR, and the TCRdb table lists in-frame clones only, not all of them. This table holds about 47,000 clones, nearly 95% found once. The sample here was peripheral blood, taken in the third trimester of pregnancy. The receptors shown here come from a female donor with multiple sclerosis, enrolled in a pregnancy study. Both conserved end residues are part of each CDR3. The order of the fields is D gene, V gene, J gene, clone size, CDR3 DNA, CDR3 protein. A D gene is named only where the DNA matches it firmly. A row's size may be missing; if present it is once, few, many or a size class.

>TRBD2|TRBV25-1|TRBJ2-3|.
TGTGCCAGCAGGGGGCGATCTAGCGGGGGTAGCTCAGATACGCAGTATTTT
CASRGRSSGGSSDTQYF
>.|TRBV18|TRBJ1-4|.
TGTGCCAGCTCACCAGAAAGGGCAGGGTTGAACGAAAAACTGTTTTTT
CASSPERAGLNEKLFF
>TRBD2|TRBV5-1|TRBJ2-1|once
TGCGCCAGCAGCCCCAGCGGGAGCGCGGGTGAGCAGTTCTTC
CASSPSGSAGEQFF
>.|TRBV9|TRBJ2-7|.
TGTGCCAGCAGCGTAGGAGGGTCAGCCTACGAGCAGTACTTC
CASSVGGSAYEQYF
>.|TRBV18|TRBJ2-1|.
TGTGCCAGCTCAGCTAACAGTAGGAACAATGAGCAGTTCTTC
CASSANSRNNEQFF
>TRBD1|TRBV7-9|TRBJ2-3|.
TGTGCCAGCAGATCTCCGGGACAGGGGGCGCAGAGAACAGATACGCAGTATTTT
CASRSPGQGAQRTDTQYF
>.|TRBV10-3|TRBJ2-2|.
TGTGCCATCAGAACCGGGAACTTAGACACCGGGGAGCTGTTTTTT
CAIRTGNLDTGELFF
>TRBD2|TRBV28|TRBJ2-3|.
TGTGCTTACGGTAGCGGGAGGGCAATAGATACGCAGTATTTT
CAYGSGRAIDTQYF
>.|TRBV5-4|TRBJ2-5|.
TGTGCCAGCAGCGGGACTGGGGGAGAGACCCAGTACTTC
CASSGTGGETQYF
>TRBD1|TRBV19|TRBJ2-7|.
TGTGCCAGTAGCCCGACAGGGGGCAACTACGAGCAGTACTTC
CASSPTGGNYEQYF
>.|TRBV7-9|TRBJ2-5|.
TGTGCCAGCAGCGAGAGCGGGTTACAAGAGACCCAGTACTTC
CASSESGLQETQYF
>.|TRBV23-1|TRBJ1-5|.
TGCGCCAGCAGTCATCAGTCGGGACACGCAGGGAGGGATCAGCCCCAGCATTTT
CASSHQSGHAGRDQPQHF
>.|TRBV5-5|TRBJ2-5|.
TGTGCCAGCAGCTTACCCTCAGGCCCTTTTGGGCAAGAGACCCAGTACTTC
CASSLPSGPFGQETQYF
>TRBD2|TRBV29-1|TRBJ2-1|.
TGCAGCTCTCGCGGGGGACTAGCGGGAGATGAGCAGTTCTTC
CSSRGGLAGDEQFF
>.|TRBV19|TRBJ2-3|.
TGTGCCAGTAGTATTGGACAGACTAGCACAGATACGCAGTATTTT
CASSIGQTSTDTQYF
>.|TRBV6-1|TRBJ1-2|.
TGTGCCAGCACCCCATCGACAGTTTCTAACTATGGCTACACCTTC
CASTPSTVSNYGYTF
>.|TRBV6-6|TRBJ2-2|once
TGTGCCAGCAGTGCGTCGGCGGGACGGAACACCGGGGAGCTGTTTTTT
CASSASAGRNTGELFF
>.|TRBV5-1|TRBJ1-4|once
TGCGCCAGCAGCCTCGGGAGGGCTAATGAAAAACTGTTTTTT
CASSLGRANEKLFF
>.|TRBV6-6|TRBJ1-4|once
TGTGCCAGCAGTTACCCGGGGGGCGGCAGTGAAAAACTGTTTTTT
CASSYPGGGSEKLFF
>.|TRBV19|TRBJ1-1|.
TGTGCCACTAAACAAGAGACCTCTTTGGGGCGAACGAACACTGAAGCTTTCTTT
CATKQETSLGRTNTEAFF